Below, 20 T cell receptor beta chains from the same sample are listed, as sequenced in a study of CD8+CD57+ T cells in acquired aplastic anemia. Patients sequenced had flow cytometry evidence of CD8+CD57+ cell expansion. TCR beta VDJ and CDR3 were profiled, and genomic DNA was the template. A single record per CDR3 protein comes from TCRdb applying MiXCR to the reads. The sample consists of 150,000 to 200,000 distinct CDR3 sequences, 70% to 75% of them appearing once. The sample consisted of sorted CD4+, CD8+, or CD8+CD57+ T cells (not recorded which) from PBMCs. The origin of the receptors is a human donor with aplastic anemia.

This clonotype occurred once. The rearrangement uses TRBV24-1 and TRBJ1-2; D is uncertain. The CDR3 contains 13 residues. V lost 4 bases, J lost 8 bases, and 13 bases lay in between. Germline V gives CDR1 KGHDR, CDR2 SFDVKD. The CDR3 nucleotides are TGTGCCACCAGTGAATTTGATGGAATCGGCTACACCTTC. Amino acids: CATSEFDGIGYTF.

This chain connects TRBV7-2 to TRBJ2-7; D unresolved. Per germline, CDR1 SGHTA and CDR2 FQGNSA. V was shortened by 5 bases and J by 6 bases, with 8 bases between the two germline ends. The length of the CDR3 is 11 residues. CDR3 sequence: CASSPSTEQYF. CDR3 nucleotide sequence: TGTGCCAGCAGCCCGTCGACCGAGCAGTACTTC.

The CDR3 sequence is CASSREGVEQYF. For the CDR3, the DNA is TGCGCCAGCAGCCGGGAAGGGGTCGAGCAGTACTTC. The chain joins TRBV5-1 to TRBJ2-7, with D perhaps matching TRBD1 or TRBD2 (5 bases each). Trimming pared 4 bases from V and 6 bases from J, leaving 11 bases between. The CDR3 runs 12 residues. Germline lookup yields CDR1 SGHRS and CDR2 YFSETQ.

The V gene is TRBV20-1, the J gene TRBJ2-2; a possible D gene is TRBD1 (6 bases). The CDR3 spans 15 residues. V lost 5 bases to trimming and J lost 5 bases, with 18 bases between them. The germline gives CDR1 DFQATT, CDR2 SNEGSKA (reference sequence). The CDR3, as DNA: TGCAGTGCTCCCGAACAGGGCCGCGAGACCGGGGAGCTGTTTTTT. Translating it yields CSAPEQGRETGELFF.

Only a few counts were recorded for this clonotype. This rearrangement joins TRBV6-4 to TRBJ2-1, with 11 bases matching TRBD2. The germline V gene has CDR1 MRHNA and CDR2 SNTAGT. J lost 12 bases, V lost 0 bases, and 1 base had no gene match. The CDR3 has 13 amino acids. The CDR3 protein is CASSDSSGGAQFF. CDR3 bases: TGTGCCAGCAGTGACTCTAGCGGGGGGGCGCAGTTCTTC.

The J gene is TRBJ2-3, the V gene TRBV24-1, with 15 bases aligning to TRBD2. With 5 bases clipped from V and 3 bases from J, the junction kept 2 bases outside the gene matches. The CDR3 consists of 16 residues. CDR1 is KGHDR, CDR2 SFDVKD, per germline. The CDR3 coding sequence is TGTGCCACCAGTGGTGGGACTAGCGGGGGGACAGATACGCAGTATTTT. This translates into CATSGGTSGGTDTQYF.

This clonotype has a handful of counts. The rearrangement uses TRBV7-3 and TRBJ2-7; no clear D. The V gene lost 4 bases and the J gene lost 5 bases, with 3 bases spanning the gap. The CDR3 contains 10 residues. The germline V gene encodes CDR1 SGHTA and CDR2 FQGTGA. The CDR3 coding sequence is TGTGCCAGCAGCTATGACGAGCAGTACTTC. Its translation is CASSYDEQYF.

The CDR3 reads CASSFSPGQRVYEQYF. CDR3 nucleotide sequence: TGTGCCAGCAGCTTTTCCCCGGGGCAAAGGGTCTACGAGCAGTACTTC. The genes are TRBV7-9 and TRBJ2-7, with D possibly being TRBD1 or TRBD2 (5 bases each). CDR1 and CDR2 (germline): SEHNR, FQNEAQ (reference sequence). V was pared by 3 bases and J by 3 bases, with 18 bases between. CDR3 length: 16 residues. Supplemented by reference TRBV7-9 and TRBJ2-7, the full variable domain reads DTGVSQNPRHKITKRGQNVTFRCDPISEHNRLYWYRQTLGQGPEFLTYFQNEAQLEKSRLLSDRFSAERPKGSFSTLEIQRTEQGDSAMYLCASSFSPGQRVYEQYFGPGTRLTVT.

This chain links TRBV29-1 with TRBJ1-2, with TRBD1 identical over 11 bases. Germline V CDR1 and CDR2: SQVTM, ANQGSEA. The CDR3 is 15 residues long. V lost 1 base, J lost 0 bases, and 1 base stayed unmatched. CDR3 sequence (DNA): TGCAGCGTTGAAGCGGGACAGGGGGCTAACTATGGCTACACCTTC. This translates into CSVEAGQGANYGYTF.

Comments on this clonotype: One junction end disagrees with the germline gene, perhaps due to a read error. The chain's CDR3 is CATSDTGTGTDTQYF. CDR3 nucleotide sequence: TGTGCCACCAGTGATACAGGGACAGGCACAGATACGCAGTATTTT. The chain links TRBV6-4 to TRBJ2-3, with TRBD1 identical over 7 bases. Germline V gives CDR1 MRHNA, CDR2 SNTAGT. The CDR3 extends over 15 amino acids.

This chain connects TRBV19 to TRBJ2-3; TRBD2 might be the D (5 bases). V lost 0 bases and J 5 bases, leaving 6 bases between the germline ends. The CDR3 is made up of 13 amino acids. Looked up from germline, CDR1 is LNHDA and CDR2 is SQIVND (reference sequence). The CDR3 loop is CASSIDRGDTQYF. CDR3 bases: TGTGCCAGTAGTATAGACCGGGGAGATACGCAGTATTTT.

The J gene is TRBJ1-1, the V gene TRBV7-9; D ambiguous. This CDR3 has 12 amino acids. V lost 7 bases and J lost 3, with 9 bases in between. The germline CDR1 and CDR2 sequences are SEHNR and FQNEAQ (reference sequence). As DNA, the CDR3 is TGTGCCAGCACTTCCGCCGACACTGAAGCTTTCTTT. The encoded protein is CASTSADTEAFF.

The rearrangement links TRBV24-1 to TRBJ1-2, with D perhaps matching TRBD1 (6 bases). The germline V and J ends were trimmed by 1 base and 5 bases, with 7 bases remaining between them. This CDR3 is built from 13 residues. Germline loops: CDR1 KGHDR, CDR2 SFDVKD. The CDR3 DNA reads TGTGCCACCAGTGATTTACAGGGTTATGGCTACACCTTC. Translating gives CATSDLQGYGYTF.

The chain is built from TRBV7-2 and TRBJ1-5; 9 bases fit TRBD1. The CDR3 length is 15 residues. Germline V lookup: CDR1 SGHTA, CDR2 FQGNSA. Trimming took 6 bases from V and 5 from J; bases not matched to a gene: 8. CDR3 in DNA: TGTGCCAGCAGTCCCGACAGGGGGAGGGATCAGCCCCAGCATTTT. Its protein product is CASSPDRGRDQPQHF.

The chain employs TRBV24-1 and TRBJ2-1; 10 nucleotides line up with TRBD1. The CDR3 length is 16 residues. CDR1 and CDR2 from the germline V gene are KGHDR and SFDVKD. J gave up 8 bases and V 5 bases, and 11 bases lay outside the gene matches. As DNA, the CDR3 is TGTGCCACCAGTGGCCCCCGGGACAGGGGAACCGATGAGCAGTTCTTC. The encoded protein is CATSGPRDRGTDEQFF.

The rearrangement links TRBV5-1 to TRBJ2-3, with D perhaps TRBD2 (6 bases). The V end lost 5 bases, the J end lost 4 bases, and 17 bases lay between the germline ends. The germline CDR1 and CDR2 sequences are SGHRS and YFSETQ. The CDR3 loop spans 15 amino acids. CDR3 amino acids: CASRLAVGSADTQYF. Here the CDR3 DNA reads TGCGCCAGCAGGTTAGCGGTTGGGAGCGCAGATACGCAGTATTTT. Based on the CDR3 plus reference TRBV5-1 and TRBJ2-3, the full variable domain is KAGVTQTPRYLIKTRGQQVTLSCSPISGHRSVSWYQQTPGQGLQFLFEYFSETQRNKGNFPGRFSGRQFSNSRSEMNVSTLELGDSALYLCASRLAVGSADTQYFGPGTRLTVL.

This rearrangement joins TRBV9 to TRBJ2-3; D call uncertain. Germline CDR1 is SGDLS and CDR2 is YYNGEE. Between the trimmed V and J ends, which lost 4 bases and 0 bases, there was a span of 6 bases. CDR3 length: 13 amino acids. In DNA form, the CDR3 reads TGTGCCAGCAGCCCCTTTAGCACAGATACGCAGTATTTT. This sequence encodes CASSPFSTDTQYF.

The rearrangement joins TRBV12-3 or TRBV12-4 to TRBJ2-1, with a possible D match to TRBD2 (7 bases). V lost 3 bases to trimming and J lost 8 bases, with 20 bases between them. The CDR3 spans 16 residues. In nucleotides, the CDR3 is TGTGCCAGCAGTTTGTCCGGAGGGAGGGGGTTCGATGAGCAGTTCTTC. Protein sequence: CASSLSGGRGFDEQFF.

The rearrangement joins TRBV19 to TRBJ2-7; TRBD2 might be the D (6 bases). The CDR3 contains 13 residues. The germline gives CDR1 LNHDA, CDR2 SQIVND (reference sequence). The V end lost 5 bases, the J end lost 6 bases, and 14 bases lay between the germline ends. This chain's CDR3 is CASSWTEGLEQYF. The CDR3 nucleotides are TGTGCCAGTAGTTGGACGGAGGGGCTCGAGCAGTACTTC.

CDR3 in amino acids: CASRPLDREDELFF. Written as DNA, the CDR3 is TGTGCCAGCAGACCTTTGGACCGGGAGGACGAACTGTTTTTT. The chain links TRBV27 to TRBJ1-4; D ambiguous. The germline V and J ends were trimmed by 6 bases and 12 bases, with 20 bases remaining between them. The CDR3 is made up of 14 amino acids. The V gene's germline CDR1 is MNHEY and CDR2 SMNVEV (reference sequence).